These T cell receptor beta chains were read from a single sample in a study of blood T cells in healthy people across ages. TCRdb fed the 5' RACE reads into MiXCR, producing one record per CDR3 protein. The sample records over 1,300,000 distinct CDR3 sequences, roughly 64% being singletons. Sequenced material: blood. These receptors originate from a man aged 18 to 30 in good health. The conserved cysteine and the conserved F or W are not part of the CDR3 here.

V gene	J gene	CDR3 protein
TRBV25-1	TRBJ2-7	ASSRREGRYEQY
TRBV12-3/TRBV12-4	TRBJ2-2	ASSRQGAWGELF
TRBV20-1	TRBJ2-7	SARTGFYEQY
TRBV3-1	TRBJ1-1	ASSQEARLYTEAF
TRBV6-5	TRBJ1-2	ASTDGYNYGYT
TRBV4-3	TRBJ2-7	ASSQSQGQGVSYEQY
TRBV20-1	TRBJ2-7	SAWTSGTSCEQY
TRBV10-1	TRBJ2-2	ASSLSGGASGELF
TRBV27	TRBJ2-1	ASSPGGLPYNEQF
TRBV9	TRBJ2-6	ASSPDSRQANVLT
TRBV27	TRBJ2-1	ASRSGRTDPYNERF
TRBV4-2	TRBJ2-7	ASSSPRAGGEQY
TRBV7-2	TRBJ2-7	ASSHSYEQY
TRBV4-1	TRBJ2-1	ASSQEGDRVNEQF
TRBV28	.	ASSFRQGNEQY
TRBV4-3	TRBJ1-2	ASSPGTGPVGYT
TRBV4-1	TRBJ2-7	ASSQEVKGEPEQY
TRBV4-1	TRBJ2-5	ASSHKRGIQETQY
TRBV6-2/TRBV6-3	TRBJ1-1	ASSWGQSGTEAF
TRBV3-1	TRBJ2-1	ASSQAANRNEQF
TRBV20-1	TRBJ2-3	SATIEDTQY
TRBV7-9	TRBJ2-5	ASSLVKATQY
TRBV7-2	TRBJ1-2	ASSLREGGGYT
TRBV27	TRBJ2-7	ASSLDWGGQYEQY
TRBV27	TRBJ2-1	ASMGGVTIRNEQF
TRBV14	TRBJ1-2	ASSRDRNNYGYT
TRBV27	TRBJ2-1	ASSSFRQVYNEQF
TRBV20-1	TRBJ2-1	SARLSGGPPEQF
TRBV12-5	TRBJ2-5	ASALLTGGIEETQY
TRBV7-9	TRBJ2-3	ASSLSGNTQY
TRBV11-2	TRBJ2-1	ASSTSDRGYEQF
TRBV12-3/TRBV12-4	TRBJ1-6	ASSPWGSVNSPLH
TRBV2	TRBJ2-5	ATDRTDQETQY
TRBV29-1	.	SVPSGAEQY
TRBV7-2	TRBJ2-3	ASSLVREVGVDTQY
TRBV28	TRBJ1-1	ASRDREAF
TRBV25-1	TRBJ2-3	ASTRGTRTDTQY
TRBV4-2	TRBJ1-5	ASSQQQDQPQH
TRBV6-1	TRBJ2-1	ASSNWAGGNEQF
TRBV5-6	.	ASSTTGTTYEQY